This entry lists 11 T cell receptor beta chains sequenced from one sample in a study of cytomegalovirus exposure and HLA in healthy donors. PCR employed 60 Vbeta and 13 Jbeta primers. Libraries were prepared by immunoSEQ multiplex PCR; TCRdb keeps only in-frame clonotypes and omits some of them. The top ten clones hold 2% to 2.5% of a sample with around 150,000 clones, 75% to 80% of them seen once. Sequenced sample: PBMCs. The receptor set was obtained from a man aged 25-45 years in good health and CMV-seronegative.

The chain joins TRBV7-3 to TRBJ2-1; D is unclear. Germline V gives CDR1 SGHTA, CDR2 FQGTGA. The CDR3 is 16 residues long. Trimming cost V 5 bases and J 9 bases, with 23 bases left between them. Here the CDR3 reads CASSPKKFVGRGEQFF. Written as DNA, the CDR3 is TGTGCCAGCAGCCCAAAGAAATTTGTCGGTCGCGGTGAGCAGTTCTTC. Complete variable domain (other parts from reference TRBV7-3 and TRBJ2-1): GAGVSQTPSNKVTEKGKYVELRCDPISGHTALYWYRQSLGQGPEFLIYFQGTGAADDSGLPNDRFFAVRPEGSVSTLKIQRTERGDSAVYLCASSPKKFVGRGEQFFGPGTRLTVL.

The chain recombines TRBV7-3 with TRBJ2-3, with 10 positions matching TRBD2. This CDR3 is built from 17 residues. The ends lost 2 bases at V and 4 bases at J; junction bases unmatched: 9. Germline lookup yields CDR1 SGHTA and CDR2 FQGTGA. The CDR3 bases are TGTGCCAGCAGCTTAGGTCTAGCGGGAGCTGGGGCAGATACGCAGTATTTT. Encoded protein: CASSLGLAGAGADTQYF.

The V gene is TRBV6-6, the J gene TRBJ1-1; D remains ambiguous. Per the germline V gene, CDR1 is MNHNY and CDR2 is SVGAGI (reference sequence). Deletions cut 2 bases from V and 1 base from J, with 8 bases between. The CDR3 runs 14 residues. The CDR3 here is CASSYVQQNTEAFF. The CDR3 DNA reads as TGTGCCAGCAGTTACGTACAGCAGAACACTGAAGCTTTCTTT.

The V call is TRBV19, the J call TRBJ2-3, with TRBD2 as a possible D gene (6 bases). V was clipped by 5 bases and J by 0 bases, with 9 bases between them. Germline V lookup: CDR1 LNHDA, CDR2 SQIVND (reference sequence). CDR3 length equals 14 residues. The CDR3 region is CASSFGTSTDTQYF. The CDR3 nucleotides are TGTGCCAGTAGTTTTGGGACTAGCACAGATACGCAGTATTTT. The full variable domain, rest sourced from reference TRBV19 and TRBJ2-3, is DGGITQSPKYLFRKEGQNVTLSCEQNLNHDAMYWYRQDPGQGLRLIYYSQIVNDFQKGDIAEGYSVSREKKESFPLTVTSAQKNPTAFYLCASSFGTSTDTQYFGPGTRLTVL.

J is TRBJ1-2 and V is TRBV7-9; 7 nucleotides match TRBD1. Germline-derived CDR1 and CDR2 are SEHNR and FQNEAQ (reference sequence). The ends lost 1 base at V and 8 bases at J; junction bases unmatched: 4. The CDR3 spans 13 residues. The CDR3 loop reads CASSLEGARGYTF. Here the CDR3 DNA reads TGTGCCAGCAGCTTAGAGGGGGCGCGGGGCTACACCTTC. Using reference TRBV7-9 and TRBJ1-2 for the parts outside the CDR3, the full variable domain is DTGVSQNPRHKITKRGQNVTFRCDPISEHNRLYWYRQTLGQGPEFLTYFQNEAQLEKSRLLSDRFSAERPKGSFSTLEIQRTEQGDSAMYLCASSLEGARGYTFGSGTRLTVV.

The J gene is TRBJ2-3, the V gene TRBV12-2; TRBD2 is the table's D call, not checked against the DNA. TRBV12-2 is noted as a pseudogene. The CDR3 sequence is 17 residues long. The CDR3 nucleotides read TGTGCAAGTCGCTTAGCGCATGGTGCAGCGCCCACAGATACGCAGTATTTT. Protein product: CASRLAHGAAPTDTQYF.

V and J are TRBV2 and TRBJ2-5; a possible D gene is TRBD1 (6 bases). This CDR3 is 13 amino acids long. Trimming took off 3 bases at V and 5 bases at J, with 10 bases between the two ends. CDR1 SNHLY and CDR2 FYNNEI come from the germline V gene. CDR3 amino acids: CASSDRGGETQYF. CDR3 nucleotide sequence: TGTGCCAGCAGTGACAGGGGTGGCGAGACCCAGTACTTC.

This clone was seen a handful of times. The J gene is TRBJ2-7, the V gene TRBV14, with 7 nucleotides matching TRBD2. J was trimmed by 2 bases and V by 1 base; bases with no gene match: 2. This CDR3 contains 14 residues. The germline gives CDR1 SGHDN, CDR2 FVKESK. The CDR3 DNA sequence: TGTGCCAGCAGCCAAGGCGGGGGAGCCTACGAGCAGTACTTC. Protein: CASSQGGGAYEQYF.

The rearrangement joins TRBV5-1 to TRBJ2-1; 13 nucleotides line up with TRBD2. CDR3 size: 15 residues. From germline, CDR1 is SGHRS and CDR2 YFSETQ. V lost 4 bases and J lost 5; bases outside the gene matches: 3. Here the CDR3 reads CASSPGTSGNNEQFF. In DNA, the CDR3 is TGCGCCAGCAGCCCCGGGACTAGCGGGAACAATGAGCAGTTCTTC.

About this clone itself: Other DNA variants within this sample encode the same CDR3. The chain carries TRBV9 and TRBJ1-1, with a tentative D call TRBD1 (5 bases). This CDR3 spans 13 amino acids. V was clipped by 3 bases and J by 1 base, with 7 bases between them. Germline CDR1 is SGDLS and CDR2 is YYNGEE. The CDR3 here is CASSGGGNTEAFF. In nucleotides, the CDR3 is TGTGCCAGCAGCGGGGGGGGGAACACTGAAGCTTTCTTT. The whole variable domain, remainder taken from reference TRBV9 and TRBJ1-1, is DSGVTQTPKHLITATGQRVTLRCSPRSGDLSVYWYQQSLDQGLQFLIQYYNGEERAKGNILERFSAQQFPDLHSELNLSSLELGDSALYFCASSGGGNTEAFFGQGTRLTVV.

The rearrangement uses TRBV5-4 and TRBJ2-2; tentatively, D is TRBD1 (7 bases). V lost 2 bases to trimming and J lost 5 bases, with 13 bases between them. CDR1 is SGHNT and CDR2 is YYREEE in the germline V gene (reference sequence). There are 15 residues in the CDR3. The CDR3 region has the DNA TGTGCCAGCAGCTTCAGACAGGGAGGAACCGGGGAGCTGTTTTTT. Translated: CASSFRQGGTGELFF.